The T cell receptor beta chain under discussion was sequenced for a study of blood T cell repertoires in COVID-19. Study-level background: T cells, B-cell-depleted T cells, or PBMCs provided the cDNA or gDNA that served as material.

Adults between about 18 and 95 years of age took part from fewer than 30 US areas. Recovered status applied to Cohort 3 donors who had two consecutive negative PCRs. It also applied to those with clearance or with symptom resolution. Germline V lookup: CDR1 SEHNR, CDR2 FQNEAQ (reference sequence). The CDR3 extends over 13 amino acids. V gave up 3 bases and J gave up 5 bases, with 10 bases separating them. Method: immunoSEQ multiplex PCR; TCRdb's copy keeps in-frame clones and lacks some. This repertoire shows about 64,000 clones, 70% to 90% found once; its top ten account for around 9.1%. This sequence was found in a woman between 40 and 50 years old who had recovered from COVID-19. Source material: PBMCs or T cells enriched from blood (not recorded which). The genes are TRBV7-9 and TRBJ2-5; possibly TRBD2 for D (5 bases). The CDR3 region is CASSFRGRETQYF. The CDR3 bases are TGTGCCAGCAGCTTCCGGGGTCGGGAGACCCAGTACTTC.